The clone carrying this T cell receptor beta chain was observed a single time. Antigen unknown. Time point noted: blood 4 weeks post-SBRT, at nephrectomy. Regarding treatment: 15 Gy SBRT to primary tumor, nephrectomy 4 weeks later. After SBRT, blood was collected at 2 and 4 weeks, plus baseline. The data derive from a study of radiation and T cells in renal cell carcinoma. The CDR3 runs to 14 residues. V lost 3 bases and J lost 3; bases outside the gene matches: 4. Study results and limitations: Top tumor clonotypes rose in blood 2 weeks post-radiation, then contracted.

Only in-frame clones appear in the TCRdb table, and some are missing; sequencing was by immunoSEQ multiplex PCR. Here the sample spans more than 60,000 clones, roughly 80% being singletons. The clonotype comes from a woman aged 60-75 years with renal cell carcinoma. The sample was blood, taken from a patient whose treatment included radiotherapy and nephrectomy. The chain is built from TRBV23-1 and TRBJ1-1; 7 bases map to TRBD1. TRBV23-1 is an ORF; its function is uncertain. CDR3 DNA sequence: TGCGCCAGCAGTCAGTGCAGGGGGGACACTGAAGCTTTCTTT. It yields the protein CASSQCRGDTEAFF.